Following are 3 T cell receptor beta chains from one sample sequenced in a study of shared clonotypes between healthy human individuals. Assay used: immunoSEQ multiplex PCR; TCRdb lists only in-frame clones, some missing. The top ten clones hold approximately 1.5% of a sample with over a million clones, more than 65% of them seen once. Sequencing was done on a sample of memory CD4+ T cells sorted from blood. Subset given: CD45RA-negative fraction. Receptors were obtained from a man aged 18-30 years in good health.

The CDR3 DNA reads as TGTGCCAGCAGCTTAGAGACAGCCTCCTACGAGCAGTACTTC. This translates into CASSLETASYEQYF. The chain recombines TRBV7-2 with TRBJ2-7; possible D gene TRBD1, 5 bases. Germline CDR1 is SGHTA and CDR2 is FQGNSA. There are 14 residues in the CDR3. The germline V and J ends were trimmed by 1 base and 0 bases, with 7 bases remaining between them.

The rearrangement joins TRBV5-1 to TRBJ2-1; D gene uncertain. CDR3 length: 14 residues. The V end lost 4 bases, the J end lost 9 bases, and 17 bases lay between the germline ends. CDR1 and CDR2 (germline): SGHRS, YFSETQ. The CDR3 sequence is CASSPSTYVTEQFF. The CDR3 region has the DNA TGCGCCAGCAGCCCTTCCACGTATGTCACTGAGCAGTTCTTC.

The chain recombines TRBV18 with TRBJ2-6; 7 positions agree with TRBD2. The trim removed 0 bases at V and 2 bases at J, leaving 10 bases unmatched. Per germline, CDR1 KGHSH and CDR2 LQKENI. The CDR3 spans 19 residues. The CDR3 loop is CASSPPITREGPGANVLTF. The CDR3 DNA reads TGTGCCAGCTCACCACCAATCACCAGGGAGGGGCCTGGGGCCAACGTCCTGACTTTC.